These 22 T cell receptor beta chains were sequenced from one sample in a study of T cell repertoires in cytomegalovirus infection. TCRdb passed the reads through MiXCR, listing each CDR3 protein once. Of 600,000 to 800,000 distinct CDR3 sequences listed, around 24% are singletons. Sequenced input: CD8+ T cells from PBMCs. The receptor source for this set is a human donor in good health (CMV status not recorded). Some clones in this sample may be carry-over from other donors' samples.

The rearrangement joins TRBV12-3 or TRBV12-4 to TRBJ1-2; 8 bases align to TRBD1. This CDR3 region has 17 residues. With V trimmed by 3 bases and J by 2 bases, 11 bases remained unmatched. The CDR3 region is CASSLRYGAGGNYGYTF. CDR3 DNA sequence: TGTGCCAGCAGTTTGCGATATGGAGCAGGGGGCAACTATGGCTACACCTTC.

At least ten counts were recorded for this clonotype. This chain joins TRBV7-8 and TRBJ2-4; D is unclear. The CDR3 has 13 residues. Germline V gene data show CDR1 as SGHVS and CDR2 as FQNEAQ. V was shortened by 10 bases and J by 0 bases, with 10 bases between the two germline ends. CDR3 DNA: TGTGCCACCTCTGGGCCAGCCAAAAACATTCAGTACTTC. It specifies CATSGPAKNIQYF.

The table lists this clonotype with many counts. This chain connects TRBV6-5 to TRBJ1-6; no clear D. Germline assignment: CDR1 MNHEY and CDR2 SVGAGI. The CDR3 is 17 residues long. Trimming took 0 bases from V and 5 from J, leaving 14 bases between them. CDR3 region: CASSYSSRTGDNSPLHF. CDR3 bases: TGTGCCAGCAGTTACTCGAGTCGGACCGGTGATAATTCACCCCTCCACTTT.

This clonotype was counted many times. The CDR3 DNA follows: TGTGCCAGCAGTTCAACTACAGGGGGAAGGAGGCAAGAGACCCAGTACTTC. It specifies CASSSTTGGRRQETQYF. V usage is TRBV12-3 or TRBV12-4 and J usage is TRBJ2-5; 8 bases line up with TRBD1. The CDR3 has 17 amino acids. The J segment lost 2 bases and the V segment lost 4 bases, leaving 12 bases of the junction unmatched.

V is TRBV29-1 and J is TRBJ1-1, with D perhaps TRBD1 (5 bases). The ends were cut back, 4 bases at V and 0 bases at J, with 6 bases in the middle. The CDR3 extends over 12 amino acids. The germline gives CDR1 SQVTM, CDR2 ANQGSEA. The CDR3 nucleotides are TGCAGCGTTGTGACAGTGAACACTGAAGCTTTCTTT. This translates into CSVVTVNTEAFF.

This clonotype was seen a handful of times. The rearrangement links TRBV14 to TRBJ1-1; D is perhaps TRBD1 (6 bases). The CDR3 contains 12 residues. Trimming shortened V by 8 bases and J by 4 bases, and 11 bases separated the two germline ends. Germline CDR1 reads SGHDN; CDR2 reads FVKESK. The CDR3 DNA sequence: TGTGCCAGCGGGGGGCGGACCACTGAAGCTTTCTTT. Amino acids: CASGGRTTEAFF.

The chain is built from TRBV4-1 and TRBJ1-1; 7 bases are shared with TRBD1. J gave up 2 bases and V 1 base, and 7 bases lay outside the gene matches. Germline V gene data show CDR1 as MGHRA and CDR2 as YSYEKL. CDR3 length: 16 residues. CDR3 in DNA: TGCGCCAGCAGCCAAGCCCGGGACAGCAGAAACACTGAAGCTTTCTTT. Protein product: CASSQARDSRNTEAFF.

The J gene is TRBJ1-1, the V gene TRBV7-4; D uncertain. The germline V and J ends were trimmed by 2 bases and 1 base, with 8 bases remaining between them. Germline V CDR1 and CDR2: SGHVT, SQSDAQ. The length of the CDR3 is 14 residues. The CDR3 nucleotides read TGTGCCAGCAGCTTAATTAGTCCGAACACTGAAGCTTTCTTT. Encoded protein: CASSLISPNTEAFF. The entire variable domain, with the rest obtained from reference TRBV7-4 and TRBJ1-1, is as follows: GAGVSQSPRYKVAKRGRDVALRCDSISGHVTLYWYRQTLGQGSEVLTYSQSDAQRDKSGRPSGRFSAERPERSVSTLKIQRTEQGDSAVYLCASSLISPNTEAFFGQGTRLTVV.

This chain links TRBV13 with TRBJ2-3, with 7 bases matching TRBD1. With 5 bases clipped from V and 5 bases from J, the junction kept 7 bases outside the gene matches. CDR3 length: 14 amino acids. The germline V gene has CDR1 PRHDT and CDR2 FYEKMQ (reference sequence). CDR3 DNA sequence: TGTGCCAGCAGCGCAGACAGGGTTGGAGATACGCAGTATTTT. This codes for CASSADRVGDTQYF.

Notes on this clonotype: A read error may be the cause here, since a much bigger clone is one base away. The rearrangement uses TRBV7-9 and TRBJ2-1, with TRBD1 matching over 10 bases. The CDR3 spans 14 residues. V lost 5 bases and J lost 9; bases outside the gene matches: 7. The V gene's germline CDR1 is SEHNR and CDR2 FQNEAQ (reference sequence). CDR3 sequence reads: CASSHRDRGFEQFF. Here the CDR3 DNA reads TGTGCCAGCAGCCACCGGGACAGGGGATTTGAGCAGTTCTTC.

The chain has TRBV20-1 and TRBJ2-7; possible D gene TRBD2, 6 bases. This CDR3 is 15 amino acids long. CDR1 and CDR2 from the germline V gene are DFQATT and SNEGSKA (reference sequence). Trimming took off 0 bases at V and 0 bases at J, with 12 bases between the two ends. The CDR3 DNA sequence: TGCAGTGCTAGAGATACCCGGGGGATCTCCTACGAGCAGTACGTC. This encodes CSARDTRGISYEQYV.

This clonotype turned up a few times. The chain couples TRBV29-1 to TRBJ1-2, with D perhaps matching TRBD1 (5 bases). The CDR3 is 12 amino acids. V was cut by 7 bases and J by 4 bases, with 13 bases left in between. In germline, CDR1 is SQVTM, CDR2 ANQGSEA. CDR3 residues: CSAQARVYGYTF. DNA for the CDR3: TGCAGCGCTCAGGCCAGGGTCTATGGCTACACCTTC.

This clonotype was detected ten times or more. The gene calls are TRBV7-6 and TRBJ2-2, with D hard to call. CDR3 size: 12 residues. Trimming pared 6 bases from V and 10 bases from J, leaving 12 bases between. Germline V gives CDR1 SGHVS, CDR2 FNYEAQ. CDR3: CASSADPEELFF. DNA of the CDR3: TGTGCCAGCAGTGCCGACCCCGAGGAGCTGTTTTTT.

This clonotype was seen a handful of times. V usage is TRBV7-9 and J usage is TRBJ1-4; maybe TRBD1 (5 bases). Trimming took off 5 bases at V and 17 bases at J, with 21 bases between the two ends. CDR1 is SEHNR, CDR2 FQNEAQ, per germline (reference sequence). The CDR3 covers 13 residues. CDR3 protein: CASSPRDFQEKFF. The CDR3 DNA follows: TGTGCCAGCAGCCCTCGGGACTTCCAGGAGAAATTTTTT.

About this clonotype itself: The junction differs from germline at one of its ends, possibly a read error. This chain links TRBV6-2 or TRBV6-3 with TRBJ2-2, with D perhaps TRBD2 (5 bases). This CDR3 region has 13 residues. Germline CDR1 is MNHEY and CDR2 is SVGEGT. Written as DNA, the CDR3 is TGTGCCAGCACTTACCGAGGGAGCGGGGAGCTGTTTTTT. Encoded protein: CASTYRGSGELFF.

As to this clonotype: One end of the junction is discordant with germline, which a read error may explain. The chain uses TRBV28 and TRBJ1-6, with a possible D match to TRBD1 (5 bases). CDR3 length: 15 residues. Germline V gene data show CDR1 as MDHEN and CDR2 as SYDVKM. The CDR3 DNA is TGTGCCAGCAGGCCGTCGGGGGTGCGGAATTCATCCCTCCACTTT. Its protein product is CASRPSGVRNSSLHF.

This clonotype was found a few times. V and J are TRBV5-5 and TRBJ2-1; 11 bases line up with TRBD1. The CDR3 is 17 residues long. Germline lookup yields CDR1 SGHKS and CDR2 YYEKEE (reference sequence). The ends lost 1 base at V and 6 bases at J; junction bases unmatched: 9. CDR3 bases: TGTGCCAGCAGCTTGCCCGAGTACGGGACAGGGGGCAATGAGCAGTTCTTC. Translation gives CASSLPEYGTGGNEQFF.

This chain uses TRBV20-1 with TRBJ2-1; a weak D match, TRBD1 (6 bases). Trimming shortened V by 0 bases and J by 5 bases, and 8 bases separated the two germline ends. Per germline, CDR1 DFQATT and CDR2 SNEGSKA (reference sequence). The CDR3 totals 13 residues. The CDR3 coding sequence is TGCAGTGCTAGAGACTGGGACAACAATGAGCAGTTCTTC. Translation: CSARDWDNNEQFF.

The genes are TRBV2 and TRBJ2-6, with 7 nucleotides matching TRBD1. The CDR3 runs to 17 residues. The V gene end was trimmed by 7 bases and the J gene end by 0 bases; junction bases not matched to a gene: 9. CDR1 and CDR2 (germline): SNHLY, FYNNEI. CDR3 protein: CASNKDRRTSGANVLTF. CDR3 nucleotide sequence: TGTGCCAGCAACAAGGACAGGCGGACCTCTGGGGCCAACGTCCTGACTTTC. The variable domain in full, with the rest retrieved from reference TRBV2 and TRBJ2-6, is EPEVTQTPSHQVTQMGQEVILRCVPISNHLYFYWYRQILGQKVEFLVSFYNNEISEKSEIFDDQFSVERPDGSNFTLKIRSTKLEDSAMYFCASNKDRRTSGANVLTFGAGSRLTVL.

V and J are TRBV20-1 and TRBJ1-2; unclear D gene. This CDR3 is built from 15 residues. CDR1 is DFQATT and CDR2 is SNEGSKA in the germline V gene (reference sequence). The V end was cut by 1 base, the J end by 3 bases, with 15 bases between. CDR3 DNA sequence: TGCAGTGCTAGAGCCATGGACTCCTGGGACTATGGCTACACCTTC. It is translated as CSARAMDSWDYGYTF.

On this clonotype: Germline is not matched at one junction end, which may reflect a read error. The CDR3 DNA is TGTGCCAGCAGCCAAGGCGACTCGGGCGGGGGAAGCACGGATACGCAGTATTTT. It specifies CASSQGDSGGGSTDTQYF. The V and J genes are TRBV14 and TRBJ2-3, with 7 nucleotides matching TRBD2. The CDR3 spans 18 residues. The V gene's germline CDR1 is SGHDN and CDR2 FVKESK.

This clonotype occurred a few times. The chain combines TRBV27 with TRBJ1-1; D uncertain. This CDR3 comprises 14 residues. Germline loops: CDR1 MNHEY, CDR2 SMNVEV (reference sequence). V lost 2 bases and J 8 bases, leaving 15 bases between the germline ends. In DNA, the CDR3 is TGTGCCAGCAGTTTAACCAGCAGCCGACGGGAAGCTTTCTTT. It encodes CASSLTSSRREAFF.